This T cell receptor (beta chain) was recorded in a study of T cell responses to AZD1222 COVID-19 vaccine. Study background: Both about-4-week and about-12-week second-dose recipients were combined. Study-wide points: Nearly half of unique spike-specific TCRs reportedly avoided B.1.351 and B.1.1.7 mutated regions. At study baseline, merely a handful of AZD1222 recipients were seropositive.

Repertoires were generated with immunoSEQ multiplex PCR, while TCRdb's copy carries only in-frame clones and drops some. The sample carries around 190,000 clones, 80% to 90% recorded once. Worth noting for this clone: What it binds is unknown.

The CDR3 covers 13 residues. Germline V lookup: CDR1 LNHDA, CDR2 SQIVND (reference sequence). V gave up 3 bases and J gave up 1 base, with 6 bases separating them. This chain links TRBV19 with TRBJ1-1; the D is unclear. The source was peripheral blood, collected on day 0 of AZD1222 vaccination. This TCR was sampled from an adult in good health. In DNA form, the CDR3 reads TGTGCCAGTAGTATTCAGCGGAACACTGAAGCTTTCTTT. Translated: CASSIQRNTEAFF.